This is a list of T cell receptor beta chains from one sample in a study of Ad26.COV2.S vaccination and SARS-CoV-2 variants. Here immunoSEQ multiplex PCR was the method, and the copy in TCRdb shows in-frame clones only, minus some. The profile shows roughly 380,000 clones, around 83% of them singletons. This material consisted of peripheral blood, taken in a trial of Ad26.COV2.S vaccine versus placebo. These receptors were collected from a person between 18 and 59 years old who received the Ad26.COV2.S COVID-19 vaccine or a placebo. CDR3s include the opening cysteine and the closing phenylalanine or tryptophan. D genes are given only for firm matches. Size is stated for part of the rows, as once, few or many counts, or as a class when the clone is expanded.

size,D,V,J,CDR3,DNA
-,-,TRBV28,TRBJ2-4,CASSLGRRTKNIQYF,TGTGCCAGCAGTTTAGGCAGGAGAACCAAAAACATTCAGTACTTC
-,-,TRBV18,TRBJ1-1,CASSPYVFKNTEAFF,TGTGCCAGCTCACCATATGTGTTTAAGAACACTGAAGCTTTCTTT
-,-,TRBV2,TRBJ2-1,CASSVTGTTNNEQFF,TGTGCCAGCAGTGTAACTGGGACAACTAACAATGAGCAGTTCTTC
-,TRBD2,TRBV9,TRBJ2-3,CASSVAGLAGDTQYF,TGTGCCAGCAGCGTAGCGGGACTAGCGGGTGATACGCAGTATTTT
-,TRBD1,TRBV11-2,TRBJ2-7,CASSLVAGTAKYEQYF,TGTGCCAGCAGCTTAGTAGCTGGGACAGCTAAGTACGAGCAGTACTTC
once,TRBD2,TRBV10-3,TRBJ2-5,CAISDGASGGAGETQYF,TGTGCCATCAGTGACGGGGCTAGCGGGGGGGCAGGAGAGACCCAGTACTTC
-,-,TRBV30,TRBJ2-1,CAWSEGDTYEQFF,TGTGCCTGGAGTGAGGGGGACACCTATGAGCAGTTCTTC
once,-,TRBV6-5,TRBJ2-3,CASSSPGLTDTQYF,TGTGCCAGCAGTTCTCCGGGACTGACAGATACGCAGTATTTT
-,-,TRBV5-4,TRBJ1-2,CASSFRVLAEGHPIGGYTF,TGTGCCAGCAGCTTCCGGGTCCTCGCCGAGGGGCACCCCATTGGTGGCTACACCTTC
-,-,TRBV28,TRBJ2-3,CASSPGADAWAQYF,TGTGCCAGCAGCCCCGGTGCTGATGCGTGGGCGCAGTATTTT
once,-,TRBV6-1,TRBJ2-7,CASSEESAYEQYF,TGTGCCAGCAGTGAAGAGAGCGCCTACGAGCAGTACTTC
-,-,TRBV5-6,TRBJ1-3,CASSLGGSGNTIYF,TGTGCCAGCAGCTTGGGGGGGTCTGGAAACACCATATATTTT
-,-,TRBV7-6,TRBJ1-3,CASSPAGYSGNTIYF,TGTGCCAGCAGCCCGGCGGGGTACTCTGGAAACACCATATATTTT
-,TRBD1,TRBV14,TRBJ1-2,CASSQDPPDRADLYGYTF,TGTGCCAGCAGCCAAGATCCTCCCGACAGGGCCGATCTCTATGGCTACACCTTC
-,-,TRBV21-1,TRBJ2-5,CASSKNVGRETQYF,TGTGCCAGCAGCAAGAATGTAGGGCGGGAGACCCAGTACTTC
-,-,TRBV19,TRBJ2-7,CASRPRGGMGYEQYF,TGTGCCAGTAGGCCCCGAGGGGGAATGGGTTACGAGCAGTACTTC
-,-,TRBV18,TRBJ1-1,CASSPWQGDTEAFF,TGTGCCAGCTCACCATGGCAGGGAGACACTGAAGCTTTCTTT
-,-,TRBV10-3,TRBJ2-7,CAISPNLAEQYF,TGTGCCATCAGCCCTAATCTGGCCGAGCAGTACTTC
-,-,TRBV7-9,TRBJ2-2,CASSLGTGELFF,TGTGCCAGCAGCTTAGGAACCGGGGAGCTGTTTTTT
-,TRBD2,TRBV5-5,TRBJ2-7,CASSSTSGFGEQYF,TGTGCCAGCAGCTCGACTAGCGGGTTCGGCGAGCAGTACTTC